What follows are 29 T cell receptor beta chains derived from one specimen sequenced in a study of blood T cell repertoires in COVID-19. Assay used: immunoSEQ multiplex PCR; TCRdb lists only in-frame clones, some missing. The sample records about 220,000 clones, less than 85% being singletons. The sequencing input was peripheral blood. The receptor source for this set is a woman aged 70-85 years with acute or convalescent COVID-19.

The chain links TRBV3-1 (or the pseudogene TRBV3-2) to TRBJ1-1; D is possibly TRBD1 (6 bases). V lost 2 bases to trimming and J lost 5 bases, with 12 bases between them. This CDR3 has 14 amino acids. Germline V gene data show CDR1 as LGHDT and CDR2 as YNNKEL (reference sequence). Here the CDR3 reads CASSQRVTGTEAFF. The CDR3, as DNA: TGTGCCAGCAGCCAAAGGGTTACAGGGACTGAAGCTTTCTTT.

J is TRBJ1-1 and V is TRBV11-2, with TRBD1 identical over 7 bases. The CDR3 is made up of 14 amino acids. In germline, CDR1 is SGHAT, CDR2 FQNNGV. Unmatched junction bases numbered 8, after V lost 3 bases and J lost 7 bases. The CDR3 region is CASSFRSGQREAFF. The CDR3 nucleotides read TGTGCCAGCAGCTTTAGATCGGGACAGCGTGAAGCTTTCTTT.

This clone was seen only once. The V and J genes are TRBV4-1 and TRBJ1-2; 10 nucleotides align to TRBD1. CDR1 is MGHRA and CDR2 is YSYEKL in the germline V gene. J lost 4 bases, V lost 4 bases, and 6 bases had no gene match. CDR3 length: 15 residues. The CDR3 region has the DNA TGCGCCAGCAGCCCGACAGGGGGCTTTGGCTATGGCTACACCTTC. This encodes CASSPTGGFGYGYTF.

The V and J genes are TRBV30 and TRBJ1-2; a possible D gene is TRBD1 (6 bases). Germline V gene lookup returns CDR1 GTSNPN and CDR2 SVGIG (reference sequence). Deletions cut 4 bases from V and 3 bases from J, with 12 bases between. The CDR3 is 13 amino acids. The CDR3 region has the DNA TGTGCCTGGACAGGGGAAGGGGACTATGGCTACACCTTC. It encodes CAWTGEGDYGYTF.

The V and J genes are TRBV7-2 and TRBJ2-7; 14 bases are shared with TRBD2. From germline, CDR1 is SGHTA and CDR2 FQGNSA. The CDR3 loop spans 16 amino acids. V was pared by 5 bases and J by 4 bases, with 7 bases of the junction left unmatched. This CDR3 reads CASSGGLAGVGYEQYF. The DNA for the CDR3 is TGTGCCAGCAGCGGGGGACTAGCGGGGGTGGGGTACGAGCAGTACTTC.

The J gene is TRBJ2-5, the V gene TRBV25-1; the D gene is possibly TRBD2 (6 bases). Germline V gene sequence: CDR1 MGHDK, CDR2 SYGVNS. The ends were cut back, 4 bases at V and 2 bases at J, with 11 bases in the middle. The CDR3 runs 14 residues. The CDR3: CASSAGGAQETQYF. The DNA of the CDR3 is TGTGCCAGCAGTGCCGGGGGAGCACAAGAGACCCAGTACTTC.

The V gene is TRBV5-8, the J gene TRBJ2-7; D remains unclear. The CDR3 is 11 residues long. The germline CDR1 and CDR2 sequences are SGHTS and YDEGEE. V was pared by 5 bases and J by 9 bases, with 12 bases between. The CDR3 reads CASRRAEAQYF. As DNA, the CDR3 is TGTGCCAGCAGGAGAGCCGAGGCGCAGTACTTC.

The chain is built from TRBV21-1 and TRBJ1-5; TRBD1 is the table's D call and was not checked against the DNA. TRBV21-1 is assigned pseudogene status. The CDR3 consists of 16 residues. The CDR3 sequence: CASPLGAGLWSQPQHF. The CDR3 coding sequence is TGTGCCAGCCCCCTTGGGGCAGGTCTTTGGAGTCAGCCCCAGCATTTT.

The CDR3 region is CASSFFGGETQYF. The CDR3 nucleotides are TGTGCCAGCAGCTTCTTCGGTGGAGAGACCCAGTACTTC. V and J are TRBV5-4 and TRBJ2-5; D unresolved. Germline V gene sequence: CDR1 SGHNT, CDR2 YYREEE (reference sequence). The CDR3 runs 13 residues. V lost 2 bases to trimming and J lost 4 bases, with 9 bases between them.

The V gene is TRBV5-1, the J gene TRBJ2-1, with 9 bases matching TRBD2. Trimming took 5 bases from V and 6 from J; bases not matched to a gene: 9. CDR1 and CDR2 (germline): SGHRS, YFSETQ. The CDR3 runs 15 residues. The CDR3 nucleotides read TGCGCCAGCAGTCAAGTAGCGGGGGCCCCCAATGAGCAGTTCTTC. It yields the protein CASSQVAGAPNEQFF. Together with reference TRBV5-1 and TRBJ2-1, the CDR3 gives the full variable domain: KAGVTQTPRYLIKTRGQQVTLSCSPISGHRSVSWYQQTPGQGLQFLFEYFSETQRNKGNFPGRFSGRQFSNSRSEMNVSTLELGDSALYLCASSQVAGAPNEQFFGPGTRLTVL.

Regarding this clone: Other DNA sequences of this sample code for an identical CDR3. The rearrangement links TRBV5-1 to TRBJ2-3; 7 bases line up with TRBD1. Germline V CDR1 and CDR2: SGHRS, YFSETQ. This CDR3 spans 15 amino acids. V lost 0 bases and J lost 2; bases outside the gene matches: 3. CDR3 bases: TGCGCCAGCAGCTTGGGACAGGGTTCCACAGATACGCAGTATTTT. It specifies CASSLGQGSTDTQYF. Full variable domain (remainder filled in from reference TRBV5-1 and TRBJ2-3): KAGVTQTPRYLIKTRGQQVTLSCSPISGHRSVSWYQQTPGQGLQFLFEYFSETQRNKGNFPGRFSGRQFSNSRSEMNVSTLELGDSALYLCASSLGQGSTDTQYFGPGTRLTVL.

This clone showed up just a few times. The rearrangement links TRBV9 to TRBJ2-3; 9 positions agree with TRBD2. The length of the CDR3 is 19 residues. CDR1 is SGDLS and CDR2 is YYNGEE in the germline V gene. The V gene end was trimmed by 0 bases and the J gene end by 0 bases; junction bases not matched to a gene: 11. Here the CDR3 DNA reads TGTGCCAGCAGCGTAGCCCTCCTGGGGCGGGGGGGAAGCACAGATACGCAGTATTTT. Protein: CASSVALLGRGGSTDTQYF.

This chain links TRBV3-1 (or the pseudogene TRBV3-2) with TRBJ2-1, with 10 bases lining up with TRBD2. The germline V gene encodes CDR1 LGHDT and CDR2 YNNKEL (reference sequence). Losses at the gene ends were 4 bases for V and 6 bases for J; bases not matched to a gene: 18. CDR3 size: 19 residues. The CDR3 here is CASSRVLPPSGGVINEQFF. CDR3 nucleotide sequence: TGTGCCAGCAGCCGAGTCCTTCCCCCCAGCGGGGGGGTTATCAATGAGCAGTTCTTC.

The CDR3 region is CASRRGDTQYF. The CDR3 region has the DNA TGTGCCAGTAGACGGGGAGATACGCAGTATTTT. This chain uses TRBV19 with TRBJ2-3; TRBD2 might be the D (5 bases). In germline, CDR1 is LNHDA, CDR2 SQIVND (reference sequence). CDR3 length: 11 residues. Deletions cut 6 bases from V and 5 bases from J, with 6 bases between. The whole variable domain, filled in from reference TRBV19 and TRBJ2-3, reads DGGITQSPKYLFRKEGQNVTLSCEQNLNHDAMYWYRQDPGQGLRLIYYSQIVNDFQKGDIAEGYSVSREKKESFPLTVTSAQKNPTAFYLCASRRGDTQYFGPGTRLTVL.

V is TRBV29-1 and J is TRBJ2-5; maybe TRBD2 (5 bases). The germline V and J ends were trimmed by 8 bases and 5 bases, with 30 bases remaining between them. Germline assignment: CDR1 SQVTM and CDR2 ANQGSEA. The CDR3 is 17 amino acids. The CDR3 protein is CSTEVGVMDGVWETQYF. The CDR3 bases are TGCAGCACAGAGGTGGGTGTTATGGACGGGGTGTGGGAGACCCAGTACTTC.

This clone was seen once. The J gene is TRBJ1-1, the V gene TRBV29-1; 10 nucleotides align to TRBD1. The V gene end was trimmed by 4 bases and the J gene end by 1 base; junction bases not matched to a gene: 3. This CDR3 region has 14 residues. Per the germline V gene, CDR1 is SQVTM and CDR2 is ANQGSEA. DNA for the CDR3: TGCAGCGTTGCCGACAGGGGGCGGAACACTGAAGCTTTCTTT. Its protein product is CSVADRGRNTEAFF.

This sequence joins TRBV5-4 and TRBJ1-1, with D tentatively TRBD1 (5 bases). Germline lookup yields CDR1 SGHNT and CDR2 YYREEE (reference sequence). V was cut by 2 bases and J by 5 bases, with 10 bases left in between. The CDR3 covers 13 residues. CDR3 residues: CASSFWGGTEAFF. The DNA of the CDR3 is TGTGCCAGCAGCTTCTGGGGGGGTACTGAAGCTTTCTTT.

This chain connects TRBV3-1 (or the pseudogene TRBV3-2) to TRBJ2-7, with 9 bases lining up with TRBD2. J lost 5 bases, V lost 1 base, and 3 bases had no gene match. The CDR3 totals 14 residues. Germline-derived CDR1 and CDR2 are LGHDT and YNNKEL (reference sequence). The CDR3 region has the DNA TGTGCCAGCAGCCAAGTGATAGCGGGGGACGAGCAGTACGTC. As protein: CASSQVIAGDEQYV.

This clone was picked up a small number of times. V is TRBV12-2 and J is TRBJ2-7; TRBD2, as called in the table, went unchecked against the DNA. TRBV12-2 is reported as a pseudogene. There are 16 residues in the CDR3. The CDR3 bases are TGTGCAAGGCGAACGGCGGAGGGCCGTACCCCCTACGAGCAGTACTTC. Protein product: CARRTAEGRTPYEQYF.

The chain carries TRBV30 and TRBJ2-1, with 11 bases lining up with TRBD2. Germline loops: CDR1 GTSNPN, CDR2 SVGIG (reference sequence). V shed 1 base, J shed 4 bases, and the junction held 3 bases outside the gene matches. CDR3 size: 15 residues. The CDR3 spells CAWSAIAGGYNEQFF. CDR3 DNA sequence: TGTGCCTGGAGTGCAATAGCGGGGGGGTACAATGAGCAGTTCTTC.

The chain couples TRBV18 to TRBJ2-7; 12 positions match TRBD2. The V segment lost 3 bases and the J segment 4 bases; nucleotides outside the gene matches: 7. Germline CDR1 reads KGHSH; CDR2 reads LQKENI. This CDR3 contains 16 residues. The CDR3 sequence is CASSPLLAGGLYEQYF. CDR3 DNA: TGTGCCAGCTCACCTCTACTAGCGGGGGGCCTATACGAGCAGTACTTC.

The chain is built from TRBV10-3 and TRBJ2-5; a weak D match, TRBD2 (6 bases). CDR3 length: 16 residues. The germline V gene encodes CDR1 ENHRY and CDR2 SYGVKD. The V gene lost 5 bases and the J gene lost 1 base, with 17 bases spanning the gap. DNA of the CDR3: TGTGCCATCAGTCCTAGAGGCGGGACTCCCCAAGAGACCCAGTACTTC. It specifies CAISPRGGTPQETQYF.

DNA for the CDR3: TGTGCCAGCAGCTTAGGGACAGGGGACGGCGAGCAGTACTTC. Translating gives CASSLGTGDGEQYF. This chain uses TRBV7-6 with TRBJ2-7; TRBD1 matches at 9 bases. V was pared by 1 base and J by 6 bases, with 4 bases of the junction left unmatched. The germline gives CDR1 SGHVS, CDR2 FNYEAQ. The CDR3 has 14 amino acids.

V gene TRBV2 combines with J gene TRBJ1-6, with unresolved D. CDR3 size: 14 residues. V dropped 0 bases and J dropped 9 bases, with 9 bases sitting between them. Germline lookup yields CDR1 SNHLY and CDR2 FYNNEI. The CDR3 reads CASSEAQRVSPLHF. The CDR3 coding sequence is TGTGCCAGCAGTGAAGCGCAGAGGGTTTCACCCCTCCACTTT.

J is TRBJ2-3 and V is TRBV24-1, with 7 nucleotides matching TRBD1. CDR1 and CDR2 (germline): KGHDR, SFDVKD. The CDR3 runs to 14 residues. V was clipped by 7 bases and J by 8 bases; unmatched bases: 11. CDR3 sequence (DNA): TGTGCCACCAGCCCGGGACAGTCTAGGAGTACGCAGTATTTT. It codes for CATSPGQSRSTQYF.

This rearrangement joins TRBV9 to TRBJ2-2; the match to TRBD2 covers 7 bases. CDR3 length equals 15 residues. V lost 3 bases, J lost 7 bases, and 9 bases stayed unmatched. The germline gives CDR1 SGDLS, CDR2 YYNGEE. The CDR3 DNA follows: TGTGCCAGCAGCGCGAGGACTAGTGGGAACGGGGAGCTGTTTTTT. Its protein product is CASSARTSGNGELFF.

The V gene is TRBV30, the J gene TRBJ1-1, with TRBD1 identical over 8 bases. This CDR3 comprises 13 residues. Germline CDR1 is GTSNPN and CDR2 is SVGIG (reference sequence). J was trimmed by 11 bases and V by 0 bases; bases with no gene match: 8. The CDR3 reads CAWSVPAGGRAFF. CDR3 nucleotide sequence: TGTGCCTGGAGTGTACCGGCAGGGGGCAGGGCTTTCTTT.

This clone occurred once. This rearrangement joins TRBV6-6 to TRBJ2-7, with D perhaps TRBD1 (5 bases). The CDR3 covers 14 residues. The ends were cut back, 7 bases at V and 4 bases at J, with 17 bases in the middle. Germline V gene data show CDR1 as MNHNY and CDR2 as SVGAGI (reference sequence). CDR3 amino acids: CASNGQGTRYEQYV. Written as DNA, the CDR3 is TGTGCCAGCAACGGGCAGGGAACGAGGTACGAGCAGTACGTC.

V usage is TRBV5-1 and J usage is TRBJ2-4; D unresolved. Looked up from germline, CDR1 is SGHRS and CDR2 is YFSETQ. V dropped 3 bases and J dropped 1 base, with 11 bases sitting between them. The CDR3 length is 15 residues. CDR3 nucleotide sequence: TGCGCCAGCAGCTCGCTTATCGGGGCCAAAAACATTCAGTACTTC. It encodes CASSSLIGAKNIQYF.